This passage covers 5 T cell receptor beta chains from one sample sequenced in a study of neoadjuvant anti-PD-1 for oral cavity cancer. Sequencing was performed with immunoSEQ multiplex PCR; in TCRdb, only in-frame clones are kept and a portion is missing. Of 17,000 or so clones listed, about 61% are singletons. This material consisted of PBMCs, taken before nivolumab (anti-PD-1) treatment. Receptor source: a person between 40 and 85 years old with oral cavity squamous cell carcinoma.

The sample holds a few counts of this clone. CDR3 amino acids: CATSPSGSPYEQYF. The CDR3 DNA follows: TGTGCCACCAGTCCGAGCGGGAGCCCCTACGAGCAGTACTTC. This chain joins TRBV15 and TRBJ2-7; 8 nucleotides match TRBD2. The trim removed 6 bases at V and 2 bases at J, leaving 6 bases unmatched. The germline V gene has CDR1 LNHNV and CDR2 YYDKDF (reference sequence). This CDR3 comprises 14 residues.

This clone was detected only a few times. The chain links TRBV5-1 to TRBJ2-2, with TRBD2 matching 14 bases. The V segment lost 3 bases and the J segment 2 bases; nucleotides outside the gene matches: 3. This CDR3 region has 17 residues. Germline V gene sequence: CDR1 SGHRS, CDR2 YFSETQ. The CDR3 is CASSSGLAGGNTGELFF. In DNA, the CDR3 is TGCGCCAGCAGCTCTGGACTAGCGGGAGGAAACACCGGGGAGCTGTTTTTT.

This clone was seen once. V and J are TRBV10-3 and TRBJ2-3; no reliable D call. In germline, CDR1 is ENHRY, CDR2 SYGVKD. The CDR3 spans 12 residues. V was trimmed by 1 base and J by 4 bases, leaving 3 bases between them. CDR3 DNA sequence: TGTGCCATCAGTGAGTGGGCAGATACGCAGTATTTT. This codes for CAISEWADTQYF.

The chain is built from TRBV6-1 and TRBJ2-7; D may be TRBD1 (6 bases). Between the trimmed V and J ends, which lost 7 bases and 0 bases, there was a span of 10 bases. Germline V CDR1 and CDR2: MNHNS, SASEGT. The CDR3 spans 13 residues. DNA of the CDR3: TGTGCCAGCACCCAGGACAGCTCCTACGAGCAGTACTTC. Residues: CASTQDSSYEQYF.

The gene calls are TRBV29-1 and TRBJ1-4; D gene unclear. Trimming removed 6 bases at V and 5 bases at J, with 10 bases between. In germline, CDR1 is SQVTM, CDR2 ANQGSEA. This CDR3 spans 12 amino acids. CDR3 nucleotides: TGCAGCGTAAGAGAGGCCAATGAAAAACTGTTTTTT. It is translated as CSVREANEKLFF.